Listed below are T cell receptor beta chains from one sample, sequenced in a study of blood T cell repertoires in COVID-19. TCRdb keeps only in-frame clones here, not all; method: immunoSEQ multiplex PCR. The sample shows roughly 190,000 clones, about 83% of them seen only once. Sequences were obtained from peripheral blood. These receptor sequences come from a woman between 70 and 85 years old with active or convalescent COVID-19. CDR3s include the opening cysteine and the closing phenylalanine or tryptophan. A D gene is named only where the DNA matches it firmly. Size tells how often a clone was seen (once, few, many) or the class of an expanded clone, and some rows leave it out.

J,D,V,size,DNA,CDR3
TRBJ2-2,.,TRBV5-1,.,TGCGCCAGCAGCTCCCGGCAGGGGTACACCGGGGAGCTGTTTTTT,CASSSRQGYTGELFF
TRBJ1-2,.,TRBV27,.,TGTGCCAGCAGTTTATCCCCCTCGCCAGGGAACTATGGCTACACCTTC,CASSLSPSPGNYGYTF
TRBJ1-5,.,TRBV5-1,.,TGCGCCAGCAGCTTGGAAGGGGGTCAGCCCCAGCATTTT,CASSLEGGQPQHF
TRBJ2-5,TRBD2,TRBV5-4,.,TGTGCCAGCAGCTTGAACGGCGGGAGCTGGGAGACCCAGTACTTC,CASSLNGGSWETQYF
TRBJ2-5,TRBD2,TRBV6-2/TRBV6-3,.,TGTGCCAGCAGTTGGATGATAGCGGGAGGGAAGGTCGAAGAGACCCAGTACTTC,CASSWMIAGGKVEETQYF
TRBJ2-7,.,TRBV5-1,.,TGCGCCAGCAGCTTGTCGGGAGAGGGTCCGCGTTTC,CASSLSGEGPRF
TRBJ2-7,.,TRBV29-1,.,TGCAGCGTTCAGACACTCTCCTACGAGCAGTACTTC,CSVQTLSYEQYF
TRBJ1-2,.,TRBV19,once,TGTGCCAGTAGGATCTCCGCTCGGGGTGGCTACACCTTC,CASRISARGGYTF
TRBJ2-1,.,TRBV21-1,.,TGTGCCAGCAGCAAAGAAGAGGGGACTAGCGGGAGGGGTAGCTCCTACAATGAGCAGTTCTTC,CASSKEEGTSGRGSSYNEQFF
TRBJ1-1,.,TRBV29-1,.,TGCAGCGTTGCAGGGGACCTGAAGACTGAAGCTTTCTTT,CSVAGDLKTEAFF